Only a few counts were recorded for the clone carrying this T cell receptor (beta chain). Its target is unknown. The sample originates from a study of shared clonotypes between healthy human individuals. Whole-study context: Each donor contributed plates that comprised three CD4 naive, three CD4 memory, two CD8 naive and one CD8 memory. Study-wide points: Sequencing depth was expected to affect clonotype sharing among donors. Researchers found naive subsets generally carried larger estimated richness than memory subsets.

The test was conducted at deep level. Here immunoSEQ multiplex PCR was the method, and the copy in TCRdb shows in-frame clones only, minus some. Among about 1.1 million clones listed, about 80% were seen once. The CDR3 runs to 15 residues. Germline V gene data show CDR1 as LNHDA and CDR2 as SQIVND (reference sequence). The trim removed 4 bases at V and 5 bases at J, leaving 8 bases unmatched. This TCR came from a man younger than 30 in good health. Some clones in this sample may be carry-over from other donors' samples. Specimen: memory CD4+ T cells from PBMCs. Subset denoted: CD45RA-negative fraction. V and J are TRBV19 and TRBJ2-5, with 9 positions matching TRBD1. The CDR3 DNA reads as TGTGCCAGTAGTACAAACCGGGACAGGGCGGAGACCCAGTACTTC. Residues: CASSTNRDRAETQYF.